This T cell receptor (beta chain) was identified in a study of T-cell memory formation after mild COVID-19. Study-wide results and caveats: Mostly located in CM and EM were contracting CD4+ clones, with contracting CD8+ clones located in EMRA. While clones contracting from day 15 to 85 were balanced between CD4 and CD8, later expanders leaned CD4+.

This CDR3 has 17 amino acids. Deletions cut 3 bases from V and 2 bases from J, with 16 bases between. Germline CDR1 is MGHRA and CDR2 is YSYEKL. TCRdb re-analysed the 5' RACE reads in MiXCR, keeping a single row per CDR3 protein. The sample has 200,000 to 300,000 distinct CDR3 sequences, roughly 14% seen once. As to this clonotype: Its target is not known.

The TCR comes from an adult woman who had mild COVID-19 (a few samples of this study predate the infection). Cell type and time point are not known. Sample: PBMCs or a T cell subset sorted from them (not recorded which). The chain joins TRBV4-1 to TRBJ2-2; D possibly matches TRBD1 or TRBD2 (5 bases each). The CDR3 coding sequence is TGCGCCAGCAGCCACCACCCGGGAACAGGCAACACCGGGGAGCTGTTTTTT. Its protein is CASSHHPGTGNTGELFF.